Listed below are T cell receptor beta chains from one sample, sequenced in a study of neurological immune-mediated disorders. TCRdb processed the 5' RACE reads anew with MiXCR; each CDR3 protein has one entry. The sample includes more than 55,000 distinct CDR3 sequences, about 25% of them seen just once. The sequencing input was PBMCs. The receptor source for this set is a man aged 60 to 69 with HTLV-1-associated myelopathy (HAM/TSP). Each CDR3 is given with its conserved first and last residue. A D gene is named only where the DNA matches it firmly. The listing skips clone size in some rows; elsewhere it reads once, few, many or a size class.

TGCGCCAGCAGCTTGGCAGTTCATCGGAGAGAACAAGAGACCCAGTACTTC CASSLAVHRREQETQYF TRBV5-1 NA many TRBJ2-5
TGCGCCAGCAGCCCAGGACATCCAGGAGGAGAGACCCAGTACTTC CASSPGHPGGETQYF TRBV5-1 NA NA TRBJ2-5
TGCGCCAGCAGCTTGGATGACGGGTCCTACGAGCAGTACTTC CASSLDDGSYEQYF TRBV5-1 NA many TRBJ2-7
TGCGCCAGCAGCCAATTCTACGGGGGTCCCGGGGAGCTGTTTTTT CASSQFYGGPGELFF TRBV4-1 NA NA TRBJ2-2
TGTGCCAGCAGCTTTTCTATCACAGATACGCAGTATTTT CASSFSITDTQYF TRBV7-3 NA many TRBJ2-3
TGTGCCAGCAGCGCGCGTGCTAGCGGAACCTACAATGAGCAGTTCTTC CASSARASGTYNEQFF TRBV9 TRBD2 many TRBJ2-1
TGCAGTGCTTCCCAATCCACCCTAGCGGGAGAGACGCTCAATGAGCAGTTCTTC CSASQSTLAGETLNEQFF TRBV20-1 TRBD2 many TRBJ2-1
TGCGCCAGCTTGGCACAGGGGGGTTCCTACAATGAGCAGTTCTTC CASLAQGGSYNEQFF TRBV5-1 TRBD1 NA TRBJ2-1
TGTGCCAGCAGCTTTAGCGGGAGGGCTCTCGGCGAGCAGTACTTC CASSFSGRALGEQYF TRBV11-2 TRBD2 NA TRBJ2-7
TGCAGCGTTGGGGGACTAGCGGATTCGTACGAGCAGTACTTC CSVGGLADSYEQYF TRBV29-1 TRBD2 many TRBJ2-7
TGTGCCAGCAGTGAGGGACAGGGAGCCTACAATGAGCAGTTCTTC CASSEGQGAYNEQFF TRBV2 TRBD1 many TRBJ2-1
TGTGCCAGCAGTTTAGTGGGGGGCGCGAAGACCCAGTACTTC CASSLVGGAKTQYF TRBV27 NA NA TRBJ2-5
TGCGCCAGCAGCTTGTCGGTTTTAGACAGAGGAGGTGAGCAGTTCTTC CASSLSVLDRGGEQFF TRBV5-1 NA NA TRBJ2-1
TGTGCCAGCAGCTTAGGGGGAGGGCTCTCCTACAATGAGCAGTTCTTC CASSLGGGLSYNEQFF TRBV5-6 NA many TRBJ2-1
TGCAGTGGCCAGATGGGGGGCGGGAGGGATCGGGAGACCCAGTACTTC CSGQMGGGRDRETQYF TRBV20-1 TRBD2 many TRBJ2-5
TGTGCCAGCAGCCAAGGGGGGTATGCTCCTGGGGAGCAGTTCTTC CASSQGGYAPGEQFF TRBV4-2 NA many TRBJ2-1
TGCAGTGCTGCCAGAGGGCTACCCTACGAGCAGTACTTC CSAARGLPYEQYF TRBV20-1 NA many TRBJ2-7
TGCAGTGCTAGCTTAGCGGGAGCGTGGAAGCAGTACTTT CSASLAGAWKQYF TRBV20-1 TRBD2 NA TRBJ2-7
TGCAGTGCCACTAGGCGTTTAGCGGGAACCTACAATGAGCAGTTCTTC CSATRRLAGTYNEQFF TRBV20-1 TRBD2 medium-sized TRBJ2-1
TGCGCCAGCAGCTTGAGTTGGACAGGGGAAGGAGGGCAGTACTTC CASSLSWTGEGGQYF TRBV5-1 TRBD1 NA TRBJ2-7
TGTGCCAGCAGCTGGGACAGGAATCAGCCCCAGCATTTT CASSWDRNQPQHF TRBV7-9 TRBD1 NA TRBJ1-5
TGTGCCACCAGCAGACCGTCGATCGGGGAGCTGTTTTTT CATSRPSIGELFF TRBV15 NA many TRBJ2-2
TGTGCCAGCAGTTTAAACGGCGGGTCCTACAATGAGCAGTTCTTC CASSLNGGSYNEQFF TRBV27 NA many TRBJ2-1
TGTGCCAGCAGCTTTGCCCTTTTGAACACTGAAGCTTTCTTT CASSFALLNTEAFF TRBV7-9 NA many TRBJ1-1
TGCGCCAGCAATCCTGACAGTTCCTACAATGAGCAGTTCTTC CASNPDSSYNEQFF TRBV5-1 NA many TRBJ2-1
TGTGCCAGCAGCCCTTCTGTAGCGGAGTACTACAATGAGCAGTTCTTC CASSPSVAEYYNEQFF TRBV4-2 NA many TRBJ2-1
TGCGCCAGCAGCTTAGGGGGAGTCGACACAGATACGCAGTATTTT CASSLGGVDTDTQYF TRBV5-1 NA many TRBJ2-3
TGTGCCACCAGTGAGCGTGAGGGTGAGGGGACCCAGTACTTC CATSEREGEGTQYF TRBV24-1 NA many TRBJ2-5
TGTGTCAGCAGCCCCCATAGCGGGCCCATTTACGAGCAGTACTTC CVSSPHSGPIYEQYF TRBV3-1 TRBD2 NA TRBJ2-7
TGCAGTGCAGGACAGGGGTTCAATCAGCCCCAGCATTTT CSAGQGFNQPQHF TRBV20-1 TRBD1 few TRBJ1-5
TGCGCCAGCAGTCCAACTAGTGATCCGCAGTATTTT CASSPTSDPQYF TRBV5-1 NA many TRBJ2-3
TGCGCCAGCAGTGAGGGGGTAGCGGGGGCCTACGAGCAGTACTTC CASSEGVAGAYEQYF TRBV10-2 TRBD2 many TRBJ2-7
TGCGCCAGCAGCTTGGGGACAGGCCTCTCCTACGAGCAGTACTTC CASSLGTGLSYEQYF TRBV5-1 TRBD1 many TRBJ2-7
TGCAGTGCTAGAGAGGGACAGGCGAGCAATCAGCCCCAGCATTTT CSAREGQASNQPQHF TRBV20-1 TRBD1 many TRBJ1-5
TGTGCCAGCAGCTTGGAAGGGGGCGTCAAAAACATTCAGTACTTC CASSLEGGVKNIQYF TRBV5-6 TRBD1 many TRBJ2-4
TGCGCCAGCAGCTCAGGGGGATCGGTCGCCGGGGAGCTGTTTTTT CASSSGGSVAGELFF TRBV5-1 TRBD1 NA TRBJ2-2
TGCAGTGCTAGAGATCCCGGTAATGATTACGAGCAGTACTTC CSARDPGNDYEQYF TRBV20-1 NA many TRBJ2-7
TGTGCCATCAGTGAGTCTGTTCAGGGGACGGCTGAAGCTTTCTTT CAISESVQGTAEAFF TRBV10-3 NA NA TRBJ1-1
TGTGCCAGCCCCTCCTCCGCCGGGACAGCGAACACTGAAGCTTTCTTT CASPSSAGTANTEAFF TRBV28 TRBD1 NA TRBJ1-1
TGTGCCAGCTTAGACAGAAGCTCCTACAATGAGCAGTTCTTC CASLDRSSYNEQFF TRBV2 NA many TRBJ2-1
TGTGCCGCACGCCGGGCAACGACTACCTACGAGCAGTACTTC CAARRATTTYEQYF TRBV6-5 NA NA TRBJ2-7
TGTGCCAGCAGCCTTGACAGGGTAACGGATACGCAGTATTTT CASSLDRVTDTQYF TRBV5-4 TRBD1 many TRBJ2-3
TGTGCCAGCAGCCCCTATACCCATGAGCAGTTCTTC CASSPYTHEQFF TRBV5-6 NA few TRBJ2-1
TGCAGTGCGGAAGATAGCATTCTTGAGCAGTTCTTC CSAEDSILEQFF TRBV20-1 NA once TRBJ2-1
TGTGCCACCAGCACCGCTTGGGACAATGAGCAGTTCTTC CATSTAWDNEQFF TRBV15 NA many TRBJ2-1
TGCAGCGTTGCCCTCGGGGGAGTCACCGGGGAGCTGTTTTTT CSVALGGVTGELFF TRBV29-1 NA NA TRBJ2-2
TGTGCCACCCGGGACATTCCGAACACCGGGGAGCTGTTTTTT CATRDIPNTGELFF TRBV6-5 NA many TRBJ2-2